This TCR beta chain was retrieved from a study of blood T cells in healthy people across ages. General study findings and limits: PBMCs went unsorted, and a conclusive naive versus antigen-experienced comparison was therefore prevented.

Together with a sample-barcoded 5' primer, a J-beta primer mix was included in a second PCR lasting 7 to 11 cycles. Each cDNA was tagged by a template-switch adaptor containing 12 random nucleotides. TCRdb analysed the 5' RACE reads with MiXCR anew, one entry per CDR3 protein. In the table there are more than 1,400,000 distinct CDR3 sequences, about 43% of which are singletons. This clonotype was seen once. As yet, its antigen is unknown. Possible read error: a much larger clone is one base away. Sequences were obtained from blood. The clonotype comes from a woman aged 18-35 years in good health.

CDR3 nucleotides: TGTGCCAGCAGTTTGAGCGGGAGTGACAATGAGCAGTACTTC. As protein: CASSLSGSDNEQYF. The chain is built from TRBV12-3 or TRBV12-4 and TRBJ2-5; 8 nucleotides match TRBD2. CDR3 length: 14 amino acids. With V trimmed by 3 bases and J by 11 bases, 11 bases remained unmatched.